A single sample gave rise to the 17 T cell receptor beta chains below, sequenced in a study of technical replicates of blood from a handful of donors. Clones were read by immunoSEQ multiplex PCR, and TCRdb kept only the in-frame ones, dropping some. Among roughly 76,000 clones listed, 94% were seen once. The sequencing sample was made of T cells isolated from PBMCs. The source of these receptors is a human donor in good health.

The gene calls are TRBV25-1 and TRBJ2-3; 11 bases align to TRBD2. Looked up from germline, CDR1 is MGHDK and CDR2 is SYGVNS. CDR3 length equals 18 residues. With 0 bases clipped from V and 4 bases from J, the junction kept 9 bases outside the gene matches. CDR3 residues: CASSEYITSGSRADTQYF. The CDR3 DNA is TGTGCCAGCAGTGAATATATAACTAGCGGGAGTCGGGCAGATACGCAGTATTTT.

V and J are TRBV7-2 and TRBJ1-3; the D is unclear. The CDR3 is made up of 14 amino acids. The V end lost 1 base, the J end lost 3 bases, and 7 bases lay between the germline ends. In germline, CDR1 is SGHTA, CDR2 FQGNSA. The CDR3 region has the DNA TGTGCCAGCAGCTTAGGAACGGTTGGAAACACCATATATTTT. This gives the protein CASSLGTVGNTIYF.

The V gene is TRBV29-1, the J gene TRBJ2-5, with 11 bases fitting TRBD2. V lost 7 bases, J lost 5 bases, and 9 bases stayed unmatched. Germline lookup yields CDR1 SQVTM and CDR2 ANQGSEA. This CDR3 has 14 amino acids. The CDR3 sequence: CSALVLAGVETQYF. The CDR3 nucleotides read TGCAGCGCTCTCGTACTAGCGGGAGTGGAGACCCAGTACTTC.

This chain links TRBV19 with TRBJ1-1; weak D call: TRBD1 (6 bases). V was cut by 3 bases and J by 4 bases, with 12 bases left in between. CDR3 size: 14 residues. CDR1 LNHDA and CDR2 SQIVND come from the germline V gene (reference sequence). CDR3 sequence: CASSIQGQATEAFF. The CDR3 nucleotides read TGTGCCAGTAGTATCCAGGGGCAGGCCACTGAAGCTTTCTTT.

The genes are TRBV7-9 and TRBJ2-1; possible D gene TRBD2, 6 bases. Germline V gene sequence: CDR1 SEHNR, CDR2 FQNEAQ (reference sequence). Trimming removed 0 bases from V and 9 bases from J, with 15 bases in between. The CDR3 is 15 residues long. The CDR3 bases are TGTGCCAGCAGCTTAGCGGGAGGCGGTAACGGTGAGCAGTTCTTC. It translates to CASSLAGGGNGEQFF.

The gene calls are TRBV25-1 and TRBJ1-1, with D possibly TRBD1 on 6 matching bases. The CDR3 is 16 amino acids. Trimming cost V 1 base and J 5 bases, with 17 bases left between them. Germline V gene sequence: CDR1 MGHDK, CDR2 SYGVNS. The CDR3 reads CASSELLQGRGTEAFF. As DNA, the CDR3 is TGTGCCAGCAGTGAATTATTACAGGGAAGGGGAACTGAAGCTTTCTTT. The variable domain in full, with the rest retrieved from reference TRBV25-1 and TRBJ1-1, is EADIYQTPRYLVIGTGKKITLECSQTMGHDKMYWYQQDPGMELHLIHYSYGVNSTEKGDLSSESTVSRIRTEHFPLTLESARPSHTSQYLCASSELLQGRGTEAFFGQGTRLTVV.

The chain combines TRBV7-8 with TRBJ2-1; 10 nucleotides match TRBD1. Germline-derived CDR1 and CDR2 are SGHVS and FQNEAQ. J lost 7 bases, V lost 3 bases, and 3 bases had no gene match. This CDR3 region has 14 residues. This CDR3 is CASSFGTGENEQFF. CDR3 coding DNA: TGTGCCAGCAGCTTTGGGACAGGGGAGAATGAGCAGTTCTTC. Looking up the rest from reference TRBV7-8 and TRBJ2-1 gives the full variable domain: GAGVSQSPRYKVAKRGQDVALRCDPISGHVSLFWYQQALGQGPEFLTYFQNEAQLDKSGLPSDRFFAERPEGSVSTLKIQRTQQEDSAVYLCASSFGTGENEQFFGPGTRLTVL.

The rearrangement uses TRBV13 and TRBJ2-3, with a possible D match to TRBD2 (6 bases). The CDR3 contains 17 residues. The ends were cut back, 0 bases at V and 4 bases at J, with 17 bases in the middle. Germline V gene data show CDR1 as PRHDT and CDR2 as FYEKMQ (reference sequence). DNA of the CDR3: TGTGCCAGCAGCTTAGGGGTAGCGGATGAGCGGTCAGATACGCAGTATTTT. This translates into CASSLGVADERSDTQYF.

The chain links TRBV4-3 to TRBJ1-2, with D perhaps TRBD1 (5 bases). V dropped 0 bases and J dropped 4 bases, with 9 bases sitting between them. The CDR3 spans 14 residues. CDR1 LGHNA and CDR2 YSLEER come from the germline V gene. The DNA of the CDR3 is TGCGCCAGCAGCCAAGACCGGGGGAGCTATGGCTACACCTTC. It yields the protein CASSQDRGSYGYTF.

V and J are TRBV5-4 and TRBJ1-1; 9 bases agree with TRBD1. The CDR3 is 13 residues long. With V trimmed by 0 bases and J by 6 bases, 0 bases remained unmatched. Germline V gene lookup returns CDR1 SGHNT and CDR2 YYREEE (reference sequence). This chain's CDR3 is CASSLDRGPEAFF. The DNA of the CDR3 is TGTGCCAGCAGCTTGGACAGGGGGCCTGAAGCTTTCTTT.

This clone has a handful of counts. At the DNA level, this CDR3 is encoded by other sequences in the same sample as well. V and J are TRBV2 and TRBJ2-3; 14 nucleotides match TRBD2. Trimming took 6 bases from V and 3 from J; bases not matched to a gene: 2. The CDR3 is 15 amino acids. The V gene's germline CDR1 is SNHLY and CDR2 FYNNEI. As DNA, the CDR3 is TGTGCCAGCAGGAGACTAGCGGGAGGGACAGATACGCAGTATTTT. This gives the protein CASRRLAGGTDTQYF. Supplemented by reference TRBV2 and TRBJ2-3, the full variable domain reads EPEVTQTPSHQVTQMGQEVILRCVPISNHLYFYWYRQILGQKVEFLVSFYNNEISEKSEIFDDQFSVERPDGSNFTLKIRSTKLEDSAMYFCASRRLAGGTDTQYFGPGTRLTVL.

This clone was recorded once. The CDR3 sequence is CASSVSGIQYF. CDR3 nucleotides: TGTGCCAGCAGCGTCTCGGGCATTCAGTACTTC. The chain recombines TRBV6-5 with TRBJ2-4; D unresolved. Trimming removed 6 bases from V and 9 bases from J, with 9 bases in between. CDR1 MNHEY and CDR2 SVGAGI come from the germline V gene. The CDR3 covers 11 residues.

CDR3 sequence reads: CASSRAYEQYF. As DNA, the CDR3 is TGTGCCAGCAGCAGGGCCTACGAGCAGTACTTC. V and J are TRBV28 and TRBJ2-7; TRBD1 might be the D (5 bases). Trimming cost V 6 bases and J 2 bases, with 5 bases left between them. The CDR3 is made up of 11 amino acids. Germline CDR1 and CDR2: MDHEN and SYDVKM.

The chain has TRBV11-3 and TRBJ2-6; D not resolved. Trimming shortened V by 8 bases and J by 4 bases, and 9 bases separated the two germline ends. Germline V gene data show CDR1 as SGHNT and CDR2 as YENEEA. This CDR3 has 13 residues. The CDR3 sequence: CASWVAGANVLTF. The CDR3 region has the DNA TGTGCCAGCTGGGTAGCCGGGGCCAACGTCCTGACTTTC.

The genes are TRBV9 and TRBJ1-1, with no clear D. The CDR3 totals 14 residues. Trimming shortened V by 1 base and J by 1 base, and 8 bases separated the two germline ends. Germline V gives CDR1 SGDLS, CDR2 YYNGEE. CDR3 region: CASSVRVRNTEAFF. The CDR3 DNA reads as TGTGCCAGCAGCGTAAGAGTCCGGAACACTGAAGCTTTCTTT.

The chain combines TRBV19 with TRBJ1-3; 8 bases are a match to TRBD1. From germline, CDR1 is LNHDA and CDR2 SQIVND (reference sequence). The CDR3 is made up of 14 amino acids. V lost 8 bases and J lost 0; bases outside the gene matches: 3. The CDR3 protein is CASGTGLSGNTIYF. The DNA for the CDR3 is TGTGCCAGTGGGACAGGTCTCTCTGGAAACACCATATATTTT.

The V gene is TRBV4-2, the J gene TRBJ2-3; weak D call: TRBD2 (5 bases). The CDR3 totals 16 residues. Germline values: CDR1 LGHNA, CDR2 YNFKEQ. Trimming took 2 bases from V and 2 from J, leaving 14 bases between them. CDR3 sequence (DNA): TGTGCCAGCAGCCAATCCCTAGCCGGGTACACAGATACGCAGTATTTT. Its translation: CASSQSLAGYTDTQYF.